Listed here are 18 T cell receptor beta chains from one sample, sequenced in a study of blood T cell repertoires in COVID-19. Sequencing used immunoSEQ multiplex PCR; TCRdb keeps in-frame clones, though not all of them. The sample lists approximately 46,000 clones, about 82% occurring once. Sample: peripheral blood. The source of these receptors is a human donor in a cohort sampled during active COVID-19.

This clone occurred once. The chain is built from TRBV6-8 and TRBJ2-7; the match to TRBD1 covers 7 bases. Losses at the gene ends were 6 bases for V and 0 bases for J; bases not matched to a gene: 11. The CDR3 runs 16 residues. Germline V lookup: CDR1 MNHGY, CDR2 SAAAGT. CDR3: CASRKASGTDSYEQYF. In DNA, the CDR3 is TGTGCCAGCAGAAAGGCCTCCGGGACAGACTCCTACGAGCAGTACTTC.

The rearrangement uses TRBV7-2 and TRBJ2-5; 14 nucleotides agree with TRBD2. V shed 5 bases and J 2 bases; nucleotides not matched to a gene: 1. Germline loops: CDR1 SGHTA, CDR2 FQGNSA. CDR3 length: 15 residues. The DNA for the CDR3 is TGTGCCAGCAGCCGGACTAGCGGGGGGCAAGAGACCCAGTACTTC. Amino acids: CASSRTSGGQETQYF.

The sample holds a few counts of this clone. CDR3 sequence (DNA): TGTGCCAGCAGTGCTCATGGGACAGGGTTTACCAATCAGCCCCAGCATTTT. Its translation is CASSAHGTGFTNQPQHF. This chain uses TRBV2 with TRBJ1-5; the match to TRBD1 covers 9 bases. V lost 4 bases to trimming and J lost 3 bases; unmatched junction nucleotides: 10. The length of the CDR3 is 17 residues. Per the germline V gene, CDR1 is SNHLY and CDR2 is FYNNEI.

The rearrangement joins TRBV25-1 to TRBJ1-4, with 8 bases that match TRBD1. The CDR3 has 16 amino acids. Germline V gene lookup returns CDR1 MGHDK and CDR2 SYGVNS. The J segment lost 4 bases and the V segment lost 3 bases, leaving 7 bases of the junction unmatched. CDR3 region: CASSDATGALNEKLFF. The DNA for the CDR3 is TGTGCCAGCAGTGACGCGACAGGGGCACTTAATGAAAAACTGTTTTTT.

J is TRBJ2-1 and V is TRBV2; 10 bases map to TRBD2. Trimming took 5 bases from V and 7 from J; bases not matched to a gene: 5. Germline V CDR1 and CDR2: SNHLY, FYNNEI. The CDR3 contains 14 residues. In DNA, the CDR3 is TGTGCCAGCAGTTCTAGCGGGAGACGAAATGAGCAGTTCTTC. Its protein product is CASSSSGRRNEQFF.

The genes are TRBV30 and TRBJ1-6; D is uncertain. The V gene lost 5 bases and the J gene lost 7 bases, with 12 bases spanning the gap. CDR3 length: 13 amino acids. Looked up from germline, CDR1 is GTSNPN and CDR2 is SVGIG (reference sequence). The CDR3 DNA follows: TGTGCCTGGGCGCCGGGCGGGAATTCACCCCTCCACTTT. Translation gives CAWAPGGNSPLHF. The whole variable domain, remainder taken from reference TRBV30 and TRBJ1-6, is SQTIHQWPATLVQPVGSPLSLECTVEGTSNPNLYWYRQAAGRGLQLLFYSVGIGQISSEVPQNLSASRPQDRQFILSSKKLLLSDSGFYLCAWAPGGNSPLHFGNGTRLTVT.

This clone showed up just once. The rearrangement joins TRBV2 to TRBJ1-1; D not certain. CDR1 and CDR2 (germline): SNHLY, FYNNEI. V lost 3 bases and J 8 bases, leaving 16 bases between the germline ends. CDR3 length: 14 amino acids. The CDR3 here is CASSEVRGETEAFF. DNA for the CDR3: TGTGCCAGCAGTGAGGTACGTGGTGAGACAGAAGCTTTCTTT.

V gene TRBV19 combines with J gene TRBJ1-5, with 8 nucleotides matching TRBD1. The CDR3 loop spans 14 amino acids. The V and J ends lost 4 bases and 9 bases, in that order; junction bases with no gene match: 8. CDR1 is LNHDA and CDR2 is SQIVND in the germline V gene (reference sequence). The CDR3: CASSTRQGRSPQHF. CDR3 DNA sequence: TGTGCCAGTAGTACCCGACAGGGGCGGTCGCCCCAGCATTTT.

This clone was counted once. The V call is TRBV23-1, the J call TRBJ2-5; a possible D gene is TRBD2 (7 bases). TRBV23-1 is designated an ORF whose function remains uncertain. Trimming left V 4 bases short and J 5 bases short, with 20 bases between. There are 16 residues in the CDR3. The CDR3 loop reads CASSPLARGAVETQYF. CDR3 DNA: TGCGCCAGCAGTCCACTAGCTCGGGGGGCCGTGGAGACCCAGTACTTC.

The CDR3 reads CASSSLQGTGWDEQYF. CDR3 sequence (DNA): TGTGCCAGCAGTTCCCTCCAGGGGACAGGGTGGGACGAGCAGTACTTC. The chain recombines TRBV6-5 with TRBJ2-7, with 9 bases that match TRBD1. The V gene's germline CDR1 is MNHEY and CDR2 SVGAGI. This CDR3 is 16 amino acids long. Trimming at V came to 4 bases and at J to 5 bases, leaving 12 bases not matched to a gene.

The V gene is TRBV21-1, the J gene TRBJ1-2; TRBD1, as called in the table, went unchecked against the DNA. TRBV21-1 is a pseudogene. CDR3 length: 15 residues. The CDR3 bases are TGTGCCAGCAGCAAAGACAGGGGGCATTTCTATGGCTACACCTTC. As protein: CASSKDRGHFYGYTF.

The CDR3 bases are TGTGCCAGCAGTGAAGGTAGTCAGGTAAATCAGCCCCAGCATTTT. It is translated as CASSEGSQVNQPQHF. V and J are TRBV25-1 and TRBJ1-5, with D uncertain. The V end lost 2 bases, the J end lost 4 bases, and 12 bases lay between the germline ends. This CDR3 contains 15 residues. The germline V gene encodes CDR1 MGHDK and CDR2 SYGVNS.

The V call is TRBV2, the J call TRBJ2-1; D perhaps matches TRBD2 (6 bases). This CDR3 has 15 amino acids. V was trimmed by 3 bases and J by 5 bases, leaving 14 bases between them. Germline V CDR1 and CDR2: SNHLY, FYNNEI. CDR3 coding DNA: TGTGCCAGCAGTGATTGGGACTCCACCGACAATGAGCAGTTCTTC. Amino acids: CASSDWDSTDNEQFF.

The CDR3 protein is CASSPGHGYTF. In DNA form, the CDR3 reads TGTGCCAGCAGCCCGGGTCATGGCTACACCTTC. V usage is TRBV9 and J usage is TRBJ1-2; D is undetermined. CDR3 length equals 11 residues. Germline V gene lookup returns CDR1 SGDLS and CDR2 YYNGEE. The V end lost 4 bases, the J end lost 6 bases, and 7 bases lay between the germline ends.

This chain links TRBV6-5 with TRBJ1-1, with D tentatively TRBD1 (6 bases). The V and J ends lost 6 bases and 4 bases respectively, with 18 bases between them. The CDR3 contains 15 residues. Germline lookup yields CDR1 MNHEY and CDR2 SVGAGI. The CDR3 loop reads CASRQTQGVSTEAFF. The CDR3 nucleotides read TGTGCCAGCAGACAAACACAGGGAGTGAGCACTGAAGCTTTCTTT.

V gene TRBV6-6 combines with J gene TRBJ2-7; possible D gene TRBD2, 5 bases. Trimming took 2 bases from V and 2 from J, leaving 7 bases between them. CDR1 and CDR2 (germline): MNHNY, SVGAGI (reference sequence). This CDR3 region has 13 residues. The CDR3 DNA is TGTGCCAGCAGTTACCACGGGGCCTACGAGCAGTACTTC. This translates into CASSYHGAYEQYF.

The chain joins TRBV4-2 to TRBJ2-5; 12 bases are shared with TRBD2. Germline-derived CDR1 and CDR2 are LGHNA and YNFKEQ. The CDR3 is 18 residues long. J gave up 1 base and V 1 base, and 7 bases lay outside the gene matches. Written as DNA, the CDR3 is TGTGCCAGCAGCCAAGGACTAGCGGGGGACCGTTTCCAAGAGACCCAGTACTTC. Encoded protein: CASSQGLAGDRFQETQYF.

This clone was seen a handful of times. V and J are TRBV6-1 and TRBJ2-5; D is possibly TRBD2 (6 bases). Germline values: CDR1 MNHNS, CDR2 SASEGT. The V end was cut by 4 bases, the J end by 4 bases, with 19 bases between. This CDR3 is 16 amino acids long. CDR3 nucleotide sequence: TGTGCCAGCAGTGGGAGAGCAGGAGGGCCACGAGAGACCCAGTACTTC. It encodes CASSGRAGGPRETQYF.